The next 5 T cell receptor beta chains were all read from a single sample in a study of blood T cell repertoires in COVID-19. Sequencing was performed with immunoSEQ multiplex PCR; in TCRdb, only in-frame clones are kept and a portion is missing. Among 140,000 to 150,000 clones listed, 84% were seen once. The sequenced sample was peripheral blood. These receptors all stem from a human donor in a cohort sampled during active COVID-19.

The V call is TRBV5-1, the J call TRBJ2-6, with D tentatively TRBD1 (5 bases). Germline CDR1 and CDR2: SGHRS and YFSETQ. The CDR3 is 15 amino acids. Between the trimmed V and J ends, which lost 4 bases and 2 bases, there was a span of 10 bases. CDR3 region: CASSGQGAGANVLTF. As DNA, the CDR3 is TGCGCCAGCAGCGGTCAGGGCGCTGGGGCCAACGTCCTGACTTTC. Drawing the rest from reference TRBV5-1 and TRBJ2-6, the complete variable domain is KAGVTQTPRYLIKTRGQQVTLSCSPISGHRSVSWYQQTPGQGLQFLFEYFSETQRNKGNFPGRFSGRQFSNSRSEMNVSTLELGDSALYLCASSGQGAGANVLTFGAGSRLTVL.

A remark on this clone: Other nucleotide sequences from this sample produce the same CDR3. The chain joins TRBV6-1 to TRBJ1-2; 11 nucleotides agree with TRBD1. Germline CDR1 is MNHNS and CDR2 is SASEGT. Losses at the gene ends were 3 bases for V and 4 bases for J; bases not matched to a gene: 4. The CDR3 is 15 residues long. CDR3 amino acids: CASSDGQGAIYGYTF. The CDR3 DNA sequence: TGTGCCAGCAGTGACGGACAGGGGGCTATCTATGGCTACACCTTC.

This clone was seen a few times. The chain carries TRBV30 and TRBJ1-5; the match to TRBD1 covers 8 bases. The CDR3 is 13 residues long. Germline V gene lookup returns CDR1 GTSNPN and CDR2 SVGIG (reference sequence). The V gene end was trimmed by 3 bases and the J gene end by 9 bases; junction bases not matched to a gene: 7. CDR3: CAWSRQGAGPQHF. In nucleotides, the CDR3 is TGTGCCTGGAGCCGCCAGGGGGCCGGGCCCCAGCATTTT.

V is TRBV15 and J is TRBJ1-5; 9 bases fit TRBD1. The CDR3 consists of 15 residues. Germline-derived CDR1 and CDR2 are LNHNV and YYDKDF (reference sequence). Trimming removed 4 bases from V and 5 bases from J; junction bases left unmatched: 6. CDR3 in amino acids: CATSTGDRGDQPQHF. DNA for the CDR3: TGTGCCACCAGCACGGGAGACAGGGGGGATCAGCCCCAGCATTTT.

In nucleotides, the CDR3 is TGTGCAAGTCGCTATCGACCACCCGGACCTCTAGCGGGGGCCGCGAACACCGGGGAGCTGTTTTTT. Protein product: CASRYRPPGPLAGAANTGELFF. The chain couples TRBV12-2 to TRBJ2-2; TRBD2 is the table's D call and was not checked against the DNA. TRBV12-2 is a recognized pseudogene. The CDR3 length is 22 residues.